This T cell receptor beta chain derives from a study of blood T cells in healthy people across ages. Study conclusions and caveats: Conclusively comparing naive with antigen-experienced cells was impossible with unsorted PBMCs. Age showed a roughly linear inverse relationship with TCR beta diversity per million T cells.

A second PCR of 7 to 11 cycles used a sample-barcoded 5' primer and a J-beta primer mix. TCRdb re-called the 5' RACE reads with MiXCR, one entry per CDR3 protein. The sample yields 1.5 million to 2 million distinct CDR3 sequences, 28% seen once. Per germline, CDR1 SGDLS and CDR2 YYNGEE. V was clipped by 0 bases and J by 7 bases, with 14 bases between them. The CDR3 is 15 amino acids. About this clonotype itself: Its antigen is not known.

The chain has TRBV9 and TRBJ2-1, with a possible D match to TRBD1 (6 bases). The TCR originated in a woman aged 25-40 years in good health. Sample: blood. The CDR3 nucleotides are TGTGCCAGCAGCGTAGACAGGGCCCTCGGGAATGAGCAGTTCTTC. Residues: CASSVDRALGNEQFF.